The 25 T cell receptor beta chains in this list originate from one sample, sequenced in a study of early T cells in non-severe SARS-CoV-2 infection. Via MiXCR, TCRdb re-called the 5' RACE reads, giving one row per CDR3 protein. The sample records fewer than 80,000 distinct CDR3 sequences, about 9% being singletons. Input material: whole blood. These receptors were obtained from an adult who was a healthcare worker with PCR-confirmed SARS-CoV-2 infection or an uninfected control (not recorded which).

This clonotype occurred many times. In DNA form, the CDR3 reads TGCGCCAGCAGCTCATACGACAGGAGACCCTACACCGGGGAGCTGTTTTTT. Its translation: CASSSYDRRPYTGELFF. V usage is TRBV5-1 and J usage is TRBJ2-2; weak D call: TRBD1 (6 bases). Germline-derived CDR1 and CDR2 are SGHRS and YFSETQ. The CDR3 loop spans 17 amino acids. V lost 3 bases and J lost 3, with 18 bases in between.

This clonotype came up a few times. The V call is TRBV20-1, the J call TRBJ2-5; 10 bases line up with TRBD1. This CDR3 contains 13 residues. The ends lost 5 bases at V and 2 bases at J; junction bases unmatched: 2. In germline, CDR1 is DFQATT, CDR2 SNEGSKA (reference sequence). In DNA, the CDR3 is TGCAGTGCTGGACAGGGGGTGCAAGAGACCCAGTACTTC. Translation: CSAGQGVQETQYF.

This clonotype was observed many times. The CDR3 spells CASSTSGGEQYF. The CDR3 DNA is TGTGCCAGCAGCACCTCGGGGGGGGAGCAGTACTTC. V and J are TRBV7-2 and TRBJ2-7; the match to TRBD2 covers 8 bases. CDR1 and CDR2 (germline): SGHTA, FQGNSA. The ends lost 5 bases at V and 7 bases at J; junction bases unmatched: 4. The CDR3 runs to 12 residues.

This clonotype was seen a few times. This rearrangement joins TRBV29-1 to TRBJ2-1; weak D call: TRBD1 (6 bases). The length of the CDR3 is 13 residues. CDR1 SQVTM and CDR2 ANQGSEA come from the germline V gene. V dropped 5 bases and J dropped 6 bases, with 14 bases sitting between them. CDR3 DNA: TGCAGCGTTACCCGGGCAGGGGTCAATGAGCAGTTCTTC. It yields the protein CSVTRAGVNEQFF.

In nucleotides, the CDR3 is TGTGCCAGCAGCGCAGCCTCCCTGGTGACAGATACGCAGTATTTT. Translation: CASSAASLVTDTQYF. The chain couples TRBV7-2 to TRBJ2-3; D uncertain. The V gene lost 5 bases and the J gene lost 3 bases, with 15 bases spanning the gap. The CDR3 is 15 amino acids. Looked up from germline, CDR1 is SGHTA and CDR2 is FQGNSA.

This clonotype has at least ten counts. CDR3 loop: CASSFPGQGGTDTQYF. The DNA for the CDR3 is TGTGCCAGTAGTTTCCCGGGACAGGGGGGAACAGATACGCAGTATTTT. This chain joins TRBV19 and TRBJ2-3, with 11 bases that match TRBD1. CDR1 is LNHDA and CDR2 is SQIVND in the germline V gene (reference sequence). There are 16 residues in the CDR3. V lost 5 bases to trimming and J lost 3 bases; unmatched junction nucleotides: 7.

This clonotype was seen more than once but under ten times. The chain couples TRBV3-1 to TRBJ1-2, with 7 bases aligning to TRBD1. Germline V gives CDR1 LGHDT, CDR2 YNNKEL (reference sequence). V gave up 4 bases and J gave up 2 bases; unmatched junction bases: 16. This CDR3 is 18 amino acids long. In DNA, the CDR3 is TGTGCCAGCAGCCCCCAGCACCTGATAGGGGGCCTGAACTATGGCTACACCTTC. This encodes CASSPQHLIGGLNYGYTF.

The V call is TRBV2, the J call TRBJ2-3; a weak D match, TRBD1 (5 bases). CDR1 SNHLY and CDR2 FYNNEI come from the germline V gene. The CDR3 is 12 residues long. Trimming took 1 base from V and 11 from J, leaving 10 bases between them. DNA for the CDR3: TGTGCCAGCAGTGAAGGGACACAGCAGCAGTATTTT. Translation: CASSEGTQQQYF.

V and J are TRBV19 and TRBJ2-2, with D perhaps given as TRBD1 or TRBD2 (5 bases each). This CDR3 spans 12 amino acids. Germline V gives CDR1 LNHDA, CDR2 SQIVND (reference sequence). CDR3 residues: CAGELETGELFF. CDR3 bases: TGTGCGGGGGAGCTTGAAACCGGGGAGCTGTTTTTT.

This clonotype has at least ten counts. This sequence joins TRBV6-5 and TRBJ2-3; 8 bases are a match to TRBD2. CDR1 and CDR2 from the germline V gene are MNHEY and SVGAGI. With V trimmed by 3 bases and J by 3 bases, 5 bases remained unmatched. The CDR3 sequence is 15 residues long. CDR3 amino acids: CASSYGTRSTDTQYF. DNA of the CDR3: TGTGCCAGCAGTTATGGGACTAGGTCGACAGATACGCAGTATTTT.

The table lists this clonotype with a few counts. The chain joins TRBV29-1 to TRBJ2-1; weak D call: TRBD2 (5 bases). V was cut by 1 base and J by 2 bases, with 6 bases left in between. In germline, CDR1 is SQVTM, CDR2 ANQGSEA. CDR3 length: 13 residues. CDR3 bases: TGCAGCGTTGAAGGTAGCGCCTACAATGAGCAGTTCTTC. This encodes CSVEGSAYNEQFF.

This clonotype was counted a few times. The chain links TRBV7-3 to TRBJ2-1; 12 bases fit TRBD2. The CDR3 totals 15 residues. The germline gives CDR1 SGHTA, CDR2 FQGTGA. Trimming at V came to 3 bases and at J to 5 bases, leaving 2 bases not matched to a gene. This CDR3 is CASSLTSGSDNEQFF. The CDR3 nucleotides are TGTGCCAGCAGCTTGACTAGCGGGAGTGACAATGAGCAGTTCTTC.

The V call is TRBV29-1, the J call TRBJ2-1, with D perhaps assigned TRBD1 or TRBD2 (6 bases each). Germline assignment: CDR1 SQVTM and CDR2 ANQGSEA. Trimming took 2 bases from V and 5 from J, leaving 16 bases between them. The CDR3 length is 15 residues. The CDR3 DNA follows: TGCAGCGTTGAACCGGCGGGGACACATCACAATGAGCAGTTCTTC. Its translation is CSVEPAGTHHNEQFF.

This clonotype has just a few counts. V gene TRBV7-2 combines with J gene TRBJ1-2; D might be TRBD1 (5 bases). Trimming left V 6 bases short and J 3 bases short, with 17 bases between. Germline values: CDR1 SGHTA, CDR2 FQGNSA. The CDR3 sequence is 15 residues long. DNA of the CDR3: TGTGCCAGCAGGGGAGGGATGACAGTAGACTATGGCTACACCTTC. Translated: CASRGGMTVDYGYTF.

At least ten counts were recorded for this clonotype. Here the CDR3 DNA reads TGTGCCAGCAGCTCTCAGGGGGCCTCCTACAATGAGCAGTTCTTC. This translates into CASSSQGASYNEQFF. J is TRBJ2-1 and V is TRBV5-4, with 8 bases aligning to TRBD1. The CDR3 has 15 residues. Per the germline V gene, CDR1 is SGHNT and CDR2 is YYREEE (reference sequence). V lost 3 bases, J lost 0 bases, and 2 bases stayed unmatched.

This clonotype has at least ten counts. The rearrangement joins TRBV6-1 to TRBJ1-5; no reliable D call. V lost 6 bases and J lost 4, with 4 bases in between. There are 11 residues in the CDR3. Germline CDR1 reads MNHNS; CDR2 reads SASEGT. The CDR3, as DNA: TGTGCCAGCAGAGAAAATCAGCCCCAGCATTTT. This codes for CASRENQPQHF.

The rearrangement links TRBV29-1 to TRBJ2-7; D uncertain. The ends were cut back, 4 bases at V and 6 bases at J, with 10 bases in the middle. The CDR3 consists of 11 residues. CDR1 SQVTM and CDR2 ANQGSEA come from the germline V gene. This chain's CDR3 is CSVVDLPEQYF. The DNA of the CDR3 is TGCAGCGTTGTCGACCTCCCCGAGCAGTACTTC.

The genes are TRBV20-1 and TRBJ2-4; 8 bases are a match to TRBD1. The CDR3 is 14 residues long. Trimming removed 4 bases from V and 2 bases from J; junction bases left unmatched: 4. Per germline, CDR1 DFQATT and CDR2 SNEGSKA (reference sequence). The CDR3 here is CSAMQGASKNIQYF. The CDR3 nucleotides are TGCAGTGCTATGCAGGGGGCATCCAAAAACATTCAGTACTTC.

This clonotype was seen a few times. The gene calls are TRBV5-4 and TRBJ2-1; no clear D gene. Germline assignment: CDR1 SGHNT and CDR2 YYREEE (reference sequence). V was clipped by 4 bases and J by 0 bases, with 14 bases between them. The CDR3 covers 16 residues. The DNA for the CDR3 is TGTGCCAGCAGCCCGGCAGGTAAAAGCTCCTACAATGAGCAGTTCTTC. Translation: CASSPAGKSSYNEQFF.

There are many counts of this clonotype. This chain joins TRBV20-1 and TRBJ1-2; D perhaps matches TRBD1 (5 bases). Germline V gene sequence: CDR1 DFQATT, CDR2 SNEGSKA (reference sequence). V was clipped by 8 bases and J by 5 bases, with 15 bases between them. The CDR3 sequence is 12 residues long. The DNA for the CDR3 is TGCAGTATAGATAATCGGGGGTATGGCTACACCTTC. Protein: CSIDNRGYGYTF.

This clonotype has more than one count but fewer than ten. This chain links TRBV29-1 with TRBJ2-7, with D tentatively TRBD2 (5 bases). V was shortened by 4 bases and J by 5 bases, with 18 bases between the two germline ends. The CDR3 covers 14 residues. The germline CDR1 and CDR2 sequences are SQVTM and ANQGSEA. The DNA for the CDR3 is TGCAGCGTTGGGGTCCAAGAGGGAACGGACGAGCAGTACTTC. Protein: CSVGVQEGTDEQYF.

This clonotype has more than one count but fewer than ten. CDR3 sequence (DNA): TGTGCCAGCAGCTTAGAGGACAGGGCTAATCAGCCCCAGCATTTT. Protein sequence: CASSLEDRANQPQHF. The rearrangement links TRBV7-2 to TRBJ1-5; 8 bases align to TRBD1. J gave up 4 bases and V 1 base, and 3 bases lay outside the gene matches. The CDR3 is 15 residues long. Germline CDR1 SGHTA, CDR2 FQGNSA.

This clonotype has a count of ten or more. One end of the junction does not line up with germline, which may come from a read error. The chain links TRBV20-1 to TRBJ2-1; 10 bases align to TRBD2. The length of the CDR3 is 14 residues. Germline-derived CDR1 and CDR2 are DFQATT and SNEGSKA (reference sequence). As DNA, the CDR3 is TGCAGTGCAAGAGCGCTAGCGGGAGTGAATGAGCAGTTCTTC. Protein product: CSARALAGVNEQFF.

This clonotype was picked up many times. V usage is TRBV7-9 and J usage is TRBJ2-3; TRBD1 agrees at 7 bases. CDR3 length equals 17 residues. The V segment lost 4 bases and the J segment 1 base; nucleotides outside the gene matches: 11. Germline V gene data show CDR1 as SEHNR and CDR2 as FQNEAQ (reference sequence). Written as DNA, the CDR3 is TGTGCCAGCAGCTACCAAGGACAGGTAGAGGGCACAGATACGCAGTATTTT. Translation gives CASSYQGQVEGTDTQYF.

The V and J genes are TRBV6-1 and TRBJ2-7; D is undetermined. Germline loops: CDR1 MNHNS, CDR2 SASEGT. The CDR3 is 11 residues long. Trimming removed 6 bases from V and 7 bases from J, with 10 bases in between. CDR3 amino acids: CASSDGWEQYF. The CDR3 region has the DNA TGTGCCAGCAGCGACGGGTGGGAGCAGTACTTC.